The sequence of this T cell receptor (beta chain) was determined in a study of blood T cell repertoires in COVID-19. Study overall: Specimens from acute and convalescent COVID-19 originated in the United States, Italy and Spain. Nucleic acid was either cDNA or gDNA, and it came from T cells, B-cell-depleted T cells, or PBMCs.

The authors' processing: Estimation of nucleated cell counts relied on the amplification of reference gene primers. The protocol was immunoSEQ multiplex PCR, while the TCRdb copy is restricted to in-frame clones and leaves out a portion. Clone size and V and J calls were adopted from that table, with D and trimming inferred from the DNA. The profile shows about 410,000 clones, about nine tenths of them singletons. CDR3 length equals 13 residues. Per the germline V gene, CDR1 is DFQATT and CDR2 is SNEGSKA (reference sequence). Between the trimmed V and J ends, which lost 3 bases and 2 bases, there was a span of 11 bases.

The sequence derives from a woman aged 30 to 39 with active or convalescent COVID-19. V is TRBV20-1 and J is TRBJ2-7, with D tentatively TRBD2 (6 bases). The sequenced sample was peripheral blood. In nucleotides, the CDR3 is TGCAGTGCTAGTCGGGGGTCCCCCTACGAGCAGTACTTC. This gives the protein CSASRGSPYEQYF.